These 5 T cell receptor beta chains originate from one sample sequenced in a study of T cell changes during pregnancy in multiple sclerosis. Measured with immunoSEQ multiplex PCR; TCRdb has only the in-frame clones, and not every one. This sample has approximately 44,000 clones, with roughly 92% found just once. The source material was CD4+ T cells from peripheral blood mononuclear cells, sampled in the first trimester of pregnancy. These receptors were obtained from a female donor with multiple sclerosis, enrolled in a pregnancy study.

The V call is TRBV19, the J call TRBJ1-2; TRBD1 matches 10 bases. In germline, CDR1 is LNHDA, CDR2 SQIVND (reference sequence). This CDR3 is 15 amino acids long. With V trimmed by 5 bases and J by 8 bases, 11 bases remained unmatched. CDR3 nucleotide sequence: TGTGCCAGTAGTGCGACAGGGGGCTATTCTTACGGCTACACCTTC. Translating gives CASSATGGYSYGYTF.

V gene TRBV15 combines with J gene TRBJ2-7, with TRBD2 matching over 10 bases. V lost 0 bases and J lost 4; bases outside the gene matches: 12. The germline V gene has CDR1 LNHNV and CDR2 YYDKDF (reference sequence). The CDR3 loop spans 18 amino acids. CDR3 sequence reads: CATSRDAPLAGFGYEQYF. Written as DNA, the CDR3 is TGTGCCACCAGCAGAGATGCCCCACTAGCGGGGTTCGGATACGAGCAGTACTTC.

V and J are TRBV14 and TRBJ2-2; 8 nucleotides line up with TRBD1. V lost 4 bases, J lost 6 bases, and 13 bases stayed unmatched. The CDR3 runs to 17 residues. Germline loops: CDR1 SGHDN, CDR2 FVKESK. CDR3 sequence: CASSPYRQGRMAGELFF. CDR3 coding DNA: TGTGCCAGCAGCCCTTACCGACAGGGGCGGATGGCCGGGGAGCTGTTTTTT. Using reference TRBV14 and TRBJ2-2 for the parts outside the CDR3, the full variable domain is EAGVTQFPSHSVIEKGQTVTLRCDPISGHDNLYWYRRVMGKEIKFLLHFVKESKQDESGMPNNRFLAERTGGTYSTLKVQPAELEDSGVYFCASSPYRQGRMAGELFFGEGSRLTVL.

By share, this clone counts as large. The chain carries TRBV27 and TRBJ1-2, with TRBD1 matching over 8 bases. The length of the CDR3 is 14 residues. Unmatched junction bases numbered 2, after V lost 5 bases and J lost 0 bases. CDR1 and CDR2 from the germline V gene are MNHEY and SMNVEV (reference sequence). The CDR3, as DNA: TGTGCCAGCAGTATACAGGGGGCTAACTATGGCTACACCTTC. The encoded protein is CASSIQGANYGYTF.

The V and J genes are TRBV5-4 and TRBJ2-1; D remains ambiguous. Deletions cut 3 bases from V and 1 base from J, with 8 bases between. This CDR3 spans 14 amino acids. CDR1 and CDR2 (germline): SGHNT, YYREEE (reference sequence). Here the CDR3 DNA reads TGTGCCAGCAGCTCCTCACAGTCCTACAATGAGCAGTTCTTC. Its protein product is CASSSSQSYNEQFF.